Listed here are 14 T cell receptor beta chains from one sample, sequenced in a study of cytomegalovirus exposure and HLA in healthy donors. 60 Vbeta and 13 Jbeta primers were used in PCR. Repertoires were generated with immunoSEQ multiplex PCR, while TCRdb's copy carries only in-frame clones and drops some. The data contain 120,000 to 150,000 clones, roughly 87% of them singletons. The material sequenced was PBMCs. The receptors were gathered from a man aged 25-40 years in good health and CMV-seropositive.

The rearrangement joins TRBV6-1 to TRBJ2-5, with D possibly being TRBD2 (5 bases). This CDR3 has 13 amino acids. V was cut by 2 bases and J by 4 bases, with 8 bases left in between. Germline V gives CDR1 MNHNS, CDR2 SASEGT. For the CDR3, the DNA is TGTGCCAGCAGTGAAATTCGGGGAGAGACCCAGTACTTC. This sequence encodes CASSEIRGETQYF.

The J gene is TRBJ1-1, the V gene TRBV6-4; perhaps TRBD1 as D (6 bases). The CDR3 has 16 residues. Trimming removed 6 bases from V and 4 bases from J, with 21 bases in between. Germline-derived CDR1 and CDR2 are MRHNA and SNTAGT. The CDR3: CASSAKGQQVPTEAFF. CDR3 DNA: TGTGCCAGCAGCGCTAAAGGACAGCAGGTCCCCACTGAAGCTTTCTTT.

This sequence joins TRBV2 and TRBJ1-2; D unclear. This CDR3 contains 14 residues. Germline V lookup: CDR1 SNHLY, CDR2 FYNNEI. V lost 2 bases and J lost 4, with 11 bases in between. This CDR3 reads CASSETEGIYGYTF. The CDR3 DNA reads TGTGCCAGCAGTGAAACGGAGGGAATCTATGGCTACACCTTC.

The chain joins TRBV13 to TRBJ2-2; TRBD1 agrees at 8 bases. The CDR3 totals 16 residues. Germline V gene data show CDR1 as PRHDT and CDR2 as FYEKMQ (reference sequence). V gave up 4 bases and J gave up 5 bases; unmatched junction bases: 9. The CDR3, as DNA: TGTGCCAGCAGCTCGCCCGGGGACAGGATGACCGGGGAGCTGTTTTTT. Protein sequence: CASSSPGDRMTGELFF.

V gene TRBV6-5 combines with J gene TRBJ1-6; the D is unclear. Germline CDR1 MNHEY, CDR2 SVGAGI. This CDR3 is 16 amino acids long. V was cut by 2 bases and J by 0 bases, with 8 bases left in between. The DNA for the CDR3 is TGTGCCAGCAGTTACGGGCAGAGCTCCTATAATTCACCCCTCCACTTT. Translated: CASSYGQSSYNSPLHF.

The V call is TRBV7-9, the J call TRBJ1-1; TRBD1 might be the D (6 bases). Trimming removed 4 bases from V and 10 bases from J, with 22 bases in between. This CDR3 has 15 residues. Germline CDR1 and CDR2: SEHNR and FQNEAQ (reference sequence). The CDR3 nucleotides read TGTGCCAGCAGCTCCTTGGGGTCGGGAGGGGGAGGAGCTTTCTTT. This sequence encodes CASSSLGSGGGGAFF. Combining the CDR3 with reference TRBV7-9 and TRBJ1-1 gives the whole variable domain DTGVSQNPRHKITKRGQNVTFRCDPISEHNRLYWYRQTLGQGPEFLTYFQNEAQLEKSRLLSDRFSAERPKGSFSTLEIQRTEQGDSAMYLCASSSLGSGGGGAFFGQGTRLTVV.

V gene TRBV11-2 combines with J gene TRBJ2-3; perhaps TRBD2 as D (7 bases). Germline loops: CDR1 SGHAT, CDR2 FQNNGV. The CDR3 length is 16 residues. V was cut by 2 bases and J by 0 bases, with 12 bases left in between. CDR3 region: CASSLNGGRSTDTQYF. The CDR3 region has the DNA TGTGCCAGCAGCTTAAACGGGGGGCGGAGCACAGATACGCAGTATTTT.

V and J are TRBV14 and TRBJ2-3, with D tentatively TRBD2 (5 bases). Per the germline V gene, CDR1 is SGHDN and CDR2 is FVKESK. V shed 2 bases and J shed 4 bases, with 13 bases lying between them. CDR3 length equals 15 residues. CDR3 in amino acids: CASSQQLGSSDTQYF. CDR3 sequence (DNA): TGTGCCAGCAGCCAACAACTAGGGTCGTCAGATACGCAGTATTTT.

The rearrangement links TRBV19 to TRBJ2-1; the match to TRBD2 covers 14 bases. With V trimmed by 5 bases and J by 1 base, 7 bases remained unmatched. Germline lookup yields CDR1 LNHDA and CDR2 SQIVND (reference sequence). This CDR3 comprises 18 residues. Here the CDR3 reads CASSFPGLAGASYNEQFF. In DNA form, the CDR3 reads TGTGCCAGTAGTTTCCCGGGACTAGCGGGAGCGTCCTACAATGAGCAGTTCTTC.

The rearrangement uses TRBV12-5 and TRBJ2-1; 9 nucleotides align to TRBD1. J lost 3 bases, V lost 5 bases, and 11 bases had no gene match. The CDR3 totals 17 residues. The V gene's germline CDR1 is LGHNT and CDR2 FRNRAP. CDR3 sequence: CASGKLPGTGFYNEQFF. In DNA, the CDR3 is TGTGCTAGTGGTAAACTCCCCGGGACAGGGTTCTACAATGAGCAGTTCTTC.

This chain links TRBV7-6 with TRBJ2-7, with 7 bases lining up with TRBD1. This CDR3 spans 13 amino acids. The germline V gene has CDR1 SGHVS and CDR2 FNYEAQ. Trimming took 5 bases from V and 6 from J; bases not matched to a gene: 7. Written as DNA, the CDR3 is TGTGCCAGCAGCATCCAACAGGGGACCGAGCAGTACTTC. Its protein product is CASSIQQGTEQYF.

The chain combines TRBV28 with TRBJ1-5, with D possibly matching TRBD1 (6 bases). V lost 6 bases to trimming and J lost 4 bases, with 10 bases between them. Germline CDR1 and CDR2: MDHEN and SYDVKM. This CDR3 has 13 amino acids. The CDR3 DNA reads TGTGCCAGCAGGGATCAGGGGAATCAGCCCCAGCATTTT. Its protein product is CASRDQGNQPQHF.

The V and J genes are TRBV28 and TRBJ1-2; 8 bases fit TRBD1. Germline values: CDR1 MDHEN, CDR2 SYDVKM. The CDR3 is 14 amino acids. J was trimmed by 3 bases and V by 7 bases; bases with no gene match: 7. In DNA form, the CDR3 reads TGTGCCAGCACATCGGGACAGGCCGACTATGGCTACACCTTC. Protein sequence: CASTSGQADYGYTF.

This chain connects TRBV30 to TRBJ1-6; D call uncertain. The CDR3 has 14 amino acids. From germline, CDR1 is GTSNPN and CDR2 SVGIG (reference sequence). V was clipped by 2 bases and J by 10 bases, with 15 bases between them. CDR3 sequence: CAWSRTAAGSPLHF. The CDR3 coding sequence is TGTGCCTGGAGTCGGACGGCGGCGGGATCACCCCTCCACTTT.